This note documents a single T cell receptor (beta chain) sequence. The sample belongs to a study of Ad26.COV2.S vaccination and SARS-CoV-2 variants. V shed 4 bases and J 6 bases; nucleotides not matched to a gene: 13. Germline assignment: CDR1 SGHRS and CDR2 YFSETQ. CDR3 size: 17 residues. Repertoires were generated with immunoSEQ multiplex PCR, while TCRdb's copy carries only in-frame clones and drops some. Of 440,000 or so clones in the sample, 80% to 90% were seen once. Treatment here: 19 received Ad26.COV2.S at low or high dose, single or two shots; 5 received placebo; per-sample allocation not given. Samples were taken on day 63 after the first vaccine or placebo injection.

J is TRBJ2-1 and V is TRBV5-1, with 10 bases matching TRBD2. Material: peripheral blood, obtained in a trial of Ad26.COV2.S vaccine versus placebo. The source is a person aged 18-60 years who received the Ad26.COV2.S COVID-19 vaccine or a placebo. Here the CDR3 reads CASSRGTSAIMFNEQFF. CDR3 DNA sequence: TGCGCCAGCAGCAGGGGGACTAGCGCCATTATGTTCAATGAGCAGTTCTTC.